This T cell receptor beta chain was obtained from a study of cytomegalovirus exposure and HLA in healthy donors. Overall study findings and caveats: Previous analysis showed most TCR beta V segments were productive about 87% or about 30% of the time.

About this clone itself: Its antigen remains unknown.

Vbeta (60) and Jbeta (13) primers were used in the PCR. Only in-frame clones appear in the TCRdb table, and some are missing; sequencing was by immunoSEQ multiplex PCR. The sample shows 140,000 to 150,000 clones, approximately 81% of them seen only once. The V segment lost 0 bases and the J segment 6 bases; nucleotides outside the gene matches: 5. There are 15 residues in the CDR3. The V gene's germline CDR1 is SGHNT and CDR2 YYREEE (reference sequence). This TCR was recovered from a woman between 40 and 55 years old in good health and CMV-seropositive. V gene TRBV5-4 combines with J gene TRBJ2-7; TRBD1 matches at 11 bases. What was sequenced was PBMCs. The CDR3 sequence: CASSLGTGGPSEQYF. The CDR3 DNA is TGTGCCAGCAGCTTGGGGACAGGGGGCCCCTCCGAGCAGTACTTC.